This TCR beta chain was retrieved from a study of T cell responses to AZD1222 COVID-19 vaccine. General study points: Females outnumbered males among donors, who were mostly white British; clonal diversity was possibly underestimated.

The data were produced by immunoSEQ multiplex PCR, yet TCRdb's version contains in-frame clones alone and is incomplete. The table lists around 100,000 clones, 87% of them singletons. Trimming removed 5 bases at V and 2 bases at J, with 14 bases between. Germline CDR1 and CDR2: MNHEY and SVGEGT. The CDR3 extends over 15 amino acids. A remark on this clone: Its antigen is undetermined.

The chain has TRBV6-2 or TRBV6-3 and TRBJ2-3; perhaps TRBD2 as D (6 bases). The source material was peripheral blood, sampled 28 days after the second AZD1222 dose. The TCR was taken from an adult who received the AZD1222 COVID-19 vaccine. DNA for the CDR3: TGTGCCAGCAGTCCGGGACTCGAGAACACAGATACGCAGTATTTT. Translating gives CASSPGLENTDTQYF.